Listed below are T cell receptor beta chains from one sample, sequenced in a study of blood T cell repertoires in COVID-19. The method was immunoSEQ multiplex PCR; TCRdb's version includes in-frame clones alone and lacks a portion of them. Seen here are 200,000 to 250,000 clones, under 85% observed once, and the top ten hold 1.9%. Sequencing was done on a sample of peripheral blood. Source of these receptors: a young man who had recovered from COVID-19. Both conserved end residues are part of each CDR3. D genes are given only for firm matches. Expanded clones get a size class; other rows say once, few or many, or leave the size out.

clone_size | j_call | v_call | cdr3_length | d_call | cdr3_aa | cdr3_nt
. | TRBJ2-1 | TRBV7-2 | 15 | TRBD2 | CASSLGGTSSPEQFF | TGTGCCAGCAGCTTAGGGGGGACTAGCTCACCAGAGCAGTTCTTC
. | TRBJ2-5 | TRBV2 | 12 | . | CASKAGQNRQYF | TGTGCCAGCAAGGCGGGACAGAATAGGCAGTACTTC
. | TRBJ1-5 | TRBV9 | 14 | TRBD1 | CASSAGTGHQPQHF | TGTGCCAGCAGCGCCGGGACAGGGCATCAGCCCCAGCATTTT
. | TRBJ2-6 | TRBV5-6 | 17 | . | CASSSLGTPLRANVLTF | TGTGCCAGCAGCTCCCTAGGGACTCCGCTTCGGGCCAACGTCCTGACTTTC
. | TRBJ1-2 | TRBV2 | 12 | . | CASSENRFGYTF | TGTGCCAGCAGTGAAAACAGGTTCGGCTACACCTTC
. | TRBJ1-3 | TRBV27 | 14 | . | CASRDSGLKNTIYF | TGTGCCAGCAGGGATTCAGGACTAAAAAACACCATATATTTT
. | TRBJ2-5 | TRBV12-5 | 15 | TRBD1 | CASGSSGTGGETQYF | TGTGCTAGTGGTTCCTCCGGGACAGGCGGAGAGACCCAGTACTTC
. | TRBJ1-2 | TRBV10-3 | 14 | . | CAISASPGYYGYTF | TGTGCCATCAGCGCGTCACCAGGGTACTATGGCTACACCTTC
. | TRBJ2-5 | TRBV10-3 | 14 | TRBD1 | CAISAGTGGETQYF | TGTGCCATCAGCGCCGGGACAGGGGGCGAGACCCAGTACTTC
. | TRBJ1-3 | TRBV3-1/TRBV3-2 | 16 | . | CASSQGQGFRGNTIYF | TGTGCCAGCAGCCAAGGGCAGGGCTTTCGTGGAAACACCATATATTTT
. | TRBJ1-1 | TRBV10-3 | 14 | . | CAINSGTSNTEAFF | TGTGCCATCAACTCCGGGACATCTAACACTGAAGCTTTCTTT
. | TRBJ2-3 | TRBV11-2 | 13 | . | CASSFSGADTQYF | TGTGCCAGCAGCTTCTCAGGTGCAGATACGCAGTATTTT
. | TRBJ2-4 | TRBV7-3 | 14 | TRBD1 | CASSLGAGTGIFYF | TGTGCCAGCAGCTTGGGGGCTGGGACAGGGATTTTCTACTTC
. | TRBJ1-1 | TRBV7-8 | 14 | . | CASSLLVVNTEAFF | TGTGCCAGCAGCTTATTGGTAGTGAACACTGAAGCTTTCTTT
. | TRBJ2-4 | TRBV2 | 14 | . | CASSDQVRKNIQYF | TGTGCCAGCAGTGACCAGGTTCGCAAAAACATTCAGTACTTC
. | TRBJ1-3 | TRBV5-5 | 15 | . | CASSSGRYSGNTIYF | TGTGCCAGCAGCTCTGGGCGCTACTCTGGAAACACCATATATTTT
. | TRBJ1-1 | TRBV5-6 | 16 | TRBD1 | CASSLFDRARSTEAFF | TGTGCCAGCAGCTTGTTTGACAGGGCGAGGAGCACTGAAGCTTTCTTT
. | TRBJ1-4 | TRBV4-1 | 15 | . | CASSPFRTVTEKLFF | TGCGCCAGCAGCCCCTTCAGAACAGTCACCGAAAAACTGTTTTTT
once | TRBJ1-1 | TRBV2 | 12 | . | CASSESPFEAFF | TGTGCCAGCAGTGAGTCCCCCTTTGAAGCTTTCTTT
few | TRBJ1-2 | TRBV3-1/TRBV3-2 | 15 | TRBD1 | CASSQDDREAAGYTF | TGTGCCAGCAGCCAAGATGACAGGGAGGCGGCTGGCTACACCTTC
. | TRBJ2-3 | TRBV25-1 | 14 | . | CASSEFYHADTQYF | TGTGCCAGCAGTGAATTCTACCACGCGGATACGCAGTATTTT
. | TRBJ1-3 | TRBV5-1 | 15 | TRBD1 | CASKQGATIGNTIYF | TGCGCCAGCAAACAGGGGGCAACTATTGGAAACACCATATATTTT
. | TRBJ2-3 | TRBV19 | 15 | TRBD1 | CASTNRGSYTDTQYF | TGTGCCAGTACCAACAGGGGGAGTTACACAGATACGCAGTATTTT
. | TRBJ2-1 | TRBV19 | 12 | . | CASSIDGSEQFF | TGTGCCAGTAGTATAGATGGCAGTGAGCAGTTCTTC
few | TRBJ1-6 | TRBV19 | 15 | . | CASTGIGVVESPLHF | TGTGCCAGTACCGGAATAGGGGTTGTAGAGTCACCCCTCCACTTT
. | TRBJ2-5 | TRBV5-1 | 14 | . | CASSRATTGETQYF | TGCGCCAGCAGCCGAGCGACAACAGGGGAGACCCAGTACTTC